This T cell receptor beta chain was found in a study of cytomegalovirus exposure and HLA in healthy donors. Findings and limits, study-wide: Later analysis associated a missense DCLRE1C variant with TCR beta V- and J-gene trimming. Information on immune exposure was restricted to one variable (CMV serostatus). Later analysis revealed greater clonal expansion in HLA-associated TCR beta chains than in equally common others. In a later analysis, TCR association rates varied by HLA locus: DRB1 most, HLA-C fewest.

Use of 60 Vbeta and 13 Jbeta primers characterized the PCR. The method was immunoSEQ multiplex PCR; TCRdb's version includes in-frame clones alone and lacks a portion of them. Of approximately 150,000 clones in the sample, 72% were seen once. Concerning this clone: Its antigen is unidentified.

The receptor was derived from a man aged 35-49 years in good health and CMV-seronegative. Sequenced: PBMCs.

The DNA of the CDR3 is TGTGCCAGTCGCGGGAGTTCCTACAATGAGCAGTTCTTC. Encoded protein: CASRGSSYNEQFF. This rearrangement joins TRBV6-6 to TRBJ2-1, with TRBD2 matching 7 bases. Germline V lookup: CDR1 MNHNY, CDR2 SVGAGI (reference sequence). Losses at the gene ends were 9 bases for V and 1 base for J; bases not matched to a gene: 3. The CDR3 sequence is 13 residues long.